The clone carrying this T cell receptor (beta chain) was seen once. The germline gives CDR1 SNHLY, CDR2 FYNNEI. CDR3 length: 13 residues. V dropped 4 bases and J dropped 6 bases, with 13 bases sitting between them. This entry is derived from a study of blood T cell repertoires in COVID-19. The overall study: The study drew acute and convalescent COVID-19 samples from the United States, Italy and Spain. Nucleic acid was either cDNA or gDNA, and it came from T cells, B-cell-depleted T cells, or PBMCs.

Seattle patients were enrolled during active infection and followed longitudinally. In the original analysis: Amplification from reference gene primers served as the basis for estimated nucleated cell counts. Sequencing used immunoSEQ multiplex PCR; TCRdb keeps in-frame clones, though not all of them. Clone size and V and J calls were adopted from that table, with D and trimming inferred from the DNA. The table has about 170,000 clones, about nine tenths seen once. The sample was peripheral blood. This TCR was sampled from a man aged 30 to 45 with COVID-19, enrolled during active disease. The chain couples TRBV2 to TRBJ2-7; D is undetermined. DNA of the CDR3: TGTGCCAGCAGTGTGAACTCCCGCGTCGAGCAGTACTTC. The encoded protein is CASSVNSRVEQYF.